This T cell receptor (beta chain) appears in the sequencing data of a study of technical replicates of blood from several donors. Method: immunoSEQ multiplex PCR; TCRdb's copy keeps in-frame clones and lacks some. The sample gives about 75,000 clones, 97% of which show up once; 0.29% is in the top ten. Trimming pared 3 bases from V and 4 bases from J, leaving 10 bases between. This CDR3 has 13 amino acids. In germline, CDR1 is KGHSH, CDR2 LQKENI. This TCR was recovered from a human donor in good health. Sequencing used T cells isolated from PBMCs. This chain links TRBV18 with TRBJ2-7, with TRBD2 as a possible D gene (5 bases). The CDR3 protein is CASSPDGVYEQYF. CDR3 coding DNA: TGTGCCAGCTCACCGGACGGGGTGTACGAGCAGTACTTC. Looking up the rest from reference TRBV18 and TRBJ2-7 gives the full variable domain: NAGVMQNPRHLVRRRGQEARLRCSPMKGHSHVYWYRQLPEEGLKFMVYLQKENIIDESGMPKERFSAEFPKEGPSILRIQQVVRGDSAAYFCASSPDGVYEQYFGPGTRLTVT.